The clone carrying this T cell receptor beta chain has just one count. TCRdb's copy holds only in-frame clones and misses some; the assay was immunoSEQ multiplex PCR. The table includes about 190,000 clones, roughly 73% detected once. Trimming removed 1 base from V and 1 base from J, with 10 bases in between. This CDR3 has 16 amino acids. In germline, CDR1 is SGHTA, CDR2 FQGNSA. The entry originates in a study of blood T cell repertoires in COVID-19. On the study more broadly: Whether acute or convalescent, the COVID-19 samples came from the United States, Italy and Spain.

Specimen: peripheral blood. This sequence originates from a woman over 75 with active or convalescent COVID-19. V usage is TRBV7-2 and J usage is TRBJ1-4, with D perhaps matching TRBD1 (6 bases). CDR3 protein: CASSLDRARTNEKLFF. In nucleotides, the CDR3 is TGTGCCAGCAGCTTAGACAGGGCCCGAACTAATGAAAAACTGTTTTTT.